This paragraph reports one TCR beta chain. Study processing details: Amplification of reference gene primers was used by the study to estimate nucleated cell counts. Sequenced by immunoSEQ multiplex PCR; TCRdb stores in-frame clones only, minus some. From that table come the V and J calls and clone size; the DNA was used to work out D and trimming. The data hold tens of thousands of clones, with approximately 90% observed a single time. The sample belongs to a study of blood T cell repertoires in COVID-19. At the level of the study: Specimens from acute and convalescent COVID-19 originated in the United States, Italy and Spain.

Sequencing input: peripheral blood. This sequence was found in a woman aged 45-60 years with COVID-19, enrolled during active disease.

Written as DNA, the CDR3 is TGTGCAGTACAGGGTTCTTCCCTCGCCTATGGCTACACCTTC. Translating it yields CAVQGSSLAYGYTF. V gene TRBV30 combines with J gene TRBJ1-2, with a tentative D call TRBD1 (6 bases). The CDR3 consists of 14 residues. In germline, CDR1 is GTSNPN, CDR2 SVGIG (reference sequence).